This T cell receptor (beta chain) was sequenced during a study of CD8 T cells in ankylosing spondylitis. Overall study results and limits: The clones that were linked to disease were reported to be significantly enriched in matched synovial fluid samples from ankylosing spondylitis patients. Disease-associated clones were CD8+ and fairly uncommon in peripheral blood. Ankylosing spondylitis blood seemed to carry a telltale TCR beta motif made of seven or eight highly homologous variants.

There are many counts of this clonotype. Antigen specificity is unknown. Library preparation for TCR beta used quantitative 5'-RACE with molecular barcodes. Via MiXCR, TCRdb re-called the 5' RACE reads, giving one row per CDR3 protein. Seen here are fewer than 250,000 distinct CDR3 sequences, 10% to 13% observed once, and the top ten hold about 3%. The CDR3 has 14 amino acids. V dropped 3 bases and J dropped 5 bases, with 13 bases sitting between them. The genes are TRBV12-3 or TRBV12-4 and TRBJ2-5; the D call may be TRBD1 or TRBD2 (5 bases each). This clonotype originated in a male donor with ankylosing spondylitis or in good health (not recorded which). Sequencing input: blood, either unsorted or a sorted T cell fraction (not recorded which). The CDR3 is CASSFEGTGETQYF. CDR3 nucleotide sequence: TGTGCCAGCAGTTTTGAGGGGACCGGGGAGACCCAGTACTTC.